This entry is about one T cell receptor (beta chain). CDR3 length equals 14 residues. Between the trimmed V and J ends, which lost 2 bases and 2 bases, there was a span of 8 bases. Germline assignment: CDR1 MNHEY and CDR2 SVGAGI. The data belong to a study of blood T cell repertoires in COVID-19. In the study overall: Collection of acute and convalescent COVID-19 samples took place in the United States, Italy and Spain. T cells, B-cell-depleted T cells, or PBMCs supplied cDNA or gDNA.

Original methodology: Amplified reference gene primers provided the basis for estimating nucleated cell counts. Generated by immunoSEQ multiplex PCR, the TCRdb table keeps only in-frame clones and is missing some. The V and J calls and clone size are taken from that table; D and trimming were inferred from the DNA. The sample carries approximately 300,000 clones, over 70% recorded once. V and J are TRBV6-5 and TRBJ2-3, with D perhaps matching TRBD1 (5 bases). The sequence was collected from a woman aged 50 to 65 with acute or convalescent COVID-19. Sequenced input: peripheral blood. The CDR3 DNA is TGTGCCAGCAGTTACGACAGCTCCACAGATACGCAGTATTTT. This sequence encodes CASSYDSSTDTQYF.